Listed below are T cell receptor beta chains from one sample, sequenced in a study of cytomegalovirus exposure and HLA in healthy donors. The repertoire was sequenced with immunoSEQ multiplex PCR; TCRdb's copy has only in-frame clones and lacks some. The table records some 180,000 clones, 65% to 85% of them present only once. The sequenced material came from PBMCs. Receptor source: a girl aged 5 to 17 in good health and CMV-seropositive. Both conserved end residues are part of each CDR3. A D gene is named only where the DNA matches it firmly. Size tells how often a clone was seen (once, few, many) or the class of an expanded clone, and some rows leave it out.

.	.	TRBV11-2	TRBJ2-7	TGTGCCAGCAGCTTAGAGTTATCTACTTACGAGCAGTACTTC	CASSLELSTYEQYF
.	TRBD1	TRBV5-4	TRBJ1-4	TGTGCCAGCAGCTTGCCACAGGGGACCGGAAAACTGTTTTTT	CASSLPQGTGKLFF
.	.	TRBV6-4	TRBJ1-1	TGTGCCAGCAGTTCCCGGACAATCGGGCACACTGAAGCTTTCTTT	CASSSRTIGHTEAFF
.	TRBD2	TRBV6-5	TRBJ2-1	TGTGCCAGCATTAAGACTAGCGGCATTGACAATGAGCAGTTCTTC	CASIKTSGIDNEQFF
.	.	TRBV7-9	TRBJ2-6	TGTGCCAGCCTAGAGGGGAGGAAGTCTGGGGCCAACGTCCTGACTTTC	CASLEGRKSGANVLTF
few	TRBD1	TRBV10-2	TRBJ1-4	TGCGCCAGCAGTGCACATACTTCCGGGACAGGGAGTGAAAAACTGTTTTTT	CASSAHTSGTGSEKLFF
.	TRBD1	TRBV27	TRBJ1-2	TGTGCCAGCAGGGTACAGGGGCCCGACTATGGCTACACCTTC	CASRVQGPDYGYTF
.	.	TRBV4-3	TRBJ1-3	TGCGCCAGCAGCCAAGATCGGGGGGGATCGGTAAACACCATATATTTT	CASSQDRGGSVNTIYF
.	.	TRBV19	TRBJ2-7	TGTGCCAGTAGTAGTGGGGACACCGCCTACGAGCAGTACTTC	CASSSGDTAYEQYF
.	TRBD1	TRBV30	TRBJ1-1	TGTGCCGGGACAGGCATGAACACTGAAGCTTTCTTT	CAGTGMNTEAFF
once	TRBD1	TRBV4-1	TRBJ1-2	TGCGCCAGCAGCCAACCTTACAGGGGGGAGGATGGCTACACCTTC	CASSQPYRGEDGYTF
.	.	TRBV11-2	TRBJ2-7	TGTGCCAGCAGCTTACCTAGGGGCGAGCAGTACTTC	CASSLPRGEQYF
few	.	TRBV6-6	TRBJ1-2	TGTGCCAGCAGTTACGGGCAGAACTATGGCTACACCTTC	CASSYGQNYGYTF
.	.	TRBV27	TRBJ2-5	TGTGCCAGCAGTTTGGACTTAACTAATCCGGAGACCCAGTACTTC	CASSLDLTNPETQYF